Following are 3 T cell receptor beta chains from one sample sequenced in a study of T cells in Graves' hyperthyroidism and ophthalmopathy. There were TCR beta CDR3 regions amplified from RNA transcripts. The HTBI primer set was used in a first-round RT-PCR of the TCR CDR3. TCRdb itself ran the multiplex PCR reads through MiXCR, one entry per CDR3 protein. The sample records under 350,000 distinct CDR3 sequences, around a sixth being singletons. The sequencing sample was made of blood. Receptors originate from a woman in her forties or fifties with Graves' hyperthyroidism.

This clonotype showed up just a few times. In DNA, the CDR3 is TGTGCCAGCAGCGCTCCGGGACAGGGAAGCGACACCGGGGAGCTGTTTTTT. It is translated as CASSAPGQGSDTGELFF. The V and J genes are TRBV11-3 and TRBJ2-2; 9 bases fit TRBD1. J was trimmed by 3 bases and V by 5 bases; bases with no gene match: 10. The CDR3 has 17 amino acids. Germline V CDR1 and CDR2: SGHNT, YENEEA.

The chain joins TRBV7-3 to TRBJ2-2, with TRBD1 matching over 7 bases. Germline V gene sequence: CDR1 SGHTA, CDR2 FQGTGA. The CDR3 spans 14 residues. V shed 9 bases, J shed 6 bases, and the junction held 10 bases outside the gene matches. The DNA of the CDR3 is TGTGCCAGTGGAATGACAGGGCGGGCCGGGGAGCTGTTTTTT. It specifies CASGMTGRAGELFF.

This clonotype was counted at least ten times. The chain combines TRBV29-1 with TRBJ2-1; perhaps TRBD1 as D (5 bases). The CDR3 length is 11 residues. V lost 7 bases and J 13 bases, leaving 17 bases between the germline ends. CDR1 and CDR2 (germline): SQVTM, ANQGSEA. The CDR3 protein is CSAQGVGHQFF. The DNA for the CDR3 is TGCAGCGCCCAAGGAGTAGGACATCAGTTCTTC.